What follows are 6 T cell receptor beta chains derived from one specimen sequenced in a study of response to subunit inactivated influenza vaccine. TCRdb recomputed calls from the RT-PCR reads with MiXCR, one row per CDR3 protein. The profile covers approximately 530,000 distinct CDR3 sequences, with around 7.7% appearing a single time and 10% to 15% taken by the ten largest. Sample: PBMCs from blood, taken 23 to 25 months after vaccination. These receptor sequences come from a man between 50 and 70 years old who received an inactivated influenza vaccine.

The chain recombines TRBV9 with TRBJ2-2, with D perhaps assigned TRBD1 or TRBD2 (5 bases each). Germline loops: CDR1 SGDLS, CDR2 YYNGEE. V was shortened by 3 bases and J by 1 base, with 10 bases between the two germline ends. The CDR3 contains 15 residues. Here the CDR3 DNA reads TGTGCCAGCAGCGGGGGGACGGTGAACACCGGGGAGCTGTTTTTT. Protein sequence: CASSGGTVNTGELFF.

This clonotype was observed a handful of times. The chain couples TRBV20-1 to TRBJ2-5; possibly TRBD2 for D (5 bases). In germline, CDR1 is DFQATT, CDR2 SNEGSKA (reference sequence). This CDR3 has 14 amino acids. V dropped 6 bases and J dropped 0 bases, with 14 bases sitting between them. CDR3 protein: CSAEEVRYQETQYF. The CDR3 coding sequence is TGCAGTGCCGAGGAGGTCCGGTACCAAGAGACCCAGTACTTC.

The chain carries TRBV4-3 and TRBJ2-5, with D perhaps matching TRBD1 or TRBD2 (5 bases each). The germline V and J ends were trimmed by 1 base and 5 bases, with 8 bases remaining between them. Germline lookup yields CDR1 LGHNA and CDR2 YSLEER. The CDR3 loop spans 13 amino acids. CDR3 bases: TGCGCCAGCAGCCAAGGGGGGTCTGAGACCCAGTACTTC. Protein sequence: CASSQGGSETQYF.

This clonotype was counted a few times. The rearrangement links TRBV3-1 to TRBJ2-7; D might be TRBD2 (6 bases). The CDR3 totals 17 residues. V lost 2 bases to trimming and J lost 2 bases, with 19 bases between them. The germline V gene encodes CDR1 LGHDT and CDR2 YNNKEL (reference sequence). The DNA of the CDR3 is TGTGCCAGCAGCCAAAACCCCTGGGCGGGGAGACCCTACGAGCAGTACTTC. It translates to CASSQNPWAGRPYEQYF.

This clonotype was recorded a few times. The rearrangement joins TRBV19 to TRBJ1-1; D possibly corresponds to TRBD1 (6 bases). CDR3 size: 15 residues. CDR1 and CDR2 (germline): LNHDA, SQIVND (reference sequence). Trimming took off 10 bases at V and 6 bases at J, with 24 bases between the two ends. CDR3 sequence reads: CATTSPGTILSEAFF. The DNA of the CDR3 is TGTGCCACCACAAGTCCCGGGACAATTTTGTCTGAAGCTTTCTTT.

This clonotype was observed many times. The genes are TRBV12-3 or TRBV12-4 and TRBJ1-2; TRBD1 might be the D (5 bases). The V gene lost 0 bases and the J gene lost 5 bases, with 16 bases spanning the gap. The CDR3 extends over 16 amino acids. The chain's CDR3 is CASSLAFLGGFYGYTF. CDR3 in DNA: TGTGCCAGCAGTTTAGCGTTTCTCGGGGGGTTTTATGGCTACACCTTC.